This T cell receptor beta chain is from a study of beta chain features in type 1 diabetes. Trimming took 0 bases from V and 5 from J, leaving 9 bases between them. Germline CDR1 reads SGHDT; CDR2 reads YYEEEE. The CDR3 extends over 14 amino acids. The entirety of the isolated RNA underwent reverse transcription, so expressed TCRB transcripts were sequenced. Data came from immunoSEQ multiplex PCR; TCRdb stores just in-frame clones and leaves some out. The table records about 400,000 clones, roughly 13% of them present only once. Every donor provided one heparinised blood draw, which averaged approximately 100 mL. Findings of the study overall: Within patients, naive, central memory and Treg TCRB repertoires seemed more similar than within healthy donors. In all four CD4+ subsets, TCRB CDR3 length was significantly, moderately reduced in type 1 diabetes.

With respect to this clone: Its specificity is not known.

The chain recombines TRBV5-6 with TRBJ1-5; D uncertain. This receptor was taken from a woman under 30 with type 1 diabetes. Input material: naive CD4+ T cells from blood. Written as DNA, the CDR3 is TGTGCCAGCAGCTTGGCTGGGAGGTATCAGCCCCAGCATTTT. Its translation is CASSLAGRYQPQHF. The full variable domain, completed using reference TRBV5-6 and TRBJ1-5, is DAGVTQSPTHLIKTRGQQVTLRCSPKSGHDTVSWYQQALGQGPQFIFQYYEEEERQRGNFPDRFSGHQFPNYSSELNVNALLLGDSALYLCASSLAGRYQPQHFGDGTRLSIL.